This entry is about one T cell receptor (beta chain). This record belongs to a study of blood T cells in healthy people across ages. The V gene's germline CDR1 is SSHAT and CDR2 FNYEAQ (reference sequence). After removal of 1 base from V and 0 bases from J, the junction contained 6 bases not matched to a gene. The CDR3 spans 16 residues. A second PCR of about 7 to 12 cycles used a sample-barcoded 5' primer and a J-beta primer mix. TCRdb recomputed calls from the 5' RACE reads with MiXCR, one row per CDR3 protein. Of some 1 million distinct CDR3 sequences in the sample, roughly 45% were seen once. Aged about 6 to 100, donors were systemically healthy Caucasians from Russia. Collection of 7.5 to 10 milliliters of peripheral blood was performed for each donor. At least 7 million PBMCs were isolated per sample.

The gene calls are TRBV7-7 and TRBJ2-7, with 7 positions matching TRBD1. Specimen: blood. The sequence came from a woman aged 55-69 years in good health. The CDR3: CASSLDATGSSYEQYF. The CDR3 DNA follows: TGTGCCAGCAGCTTAGATGCGACAGGGAGCTCCTACGAGCAGTACTTC.